This TCR beta chain was sequenced in a study of T cells after posttransplantation cyclophosphamide. Whole-study findings and limits: Blood and skin or GI T cell repertoires showed limited TRB overlap. Recipient CMV seropositivity and CMV reactivation strongly tracked TRB clonality.

Points on this clone: As yet, its antigen is unknown. The sample holds other DNA sequences that translate to the same CDR3.

From germline, CDR1 is SGDLS and CDR2 YYNGEE. V lost 9 bases and J 4 bases, leaving 23 bases between the germline ends. The CDR3 is 15 amino acids. Busulfan-fludarabine conditioning, marrow transplant, and cyclophosphamide on days +3 and +4 were administered. Repertoires were generated with immunoSEQ multiplex PCR, while TCRdb's copy carries only in-frame clones and drops some. The data show over 3,000 clones, with about 70% seen just once and around half held by the top ten. The receptor's source is a female patient aged 40 to 50 who received an allogeneic stem cell transplant from a related donor, was CMV-positive, and had no GVHD. T cells may partly derive from the graft donor. This chain links TRBV9 with TRBJ2-7, with a tentative D call TRBD1 (6 bases). Specimen: CD8+ T cells sorted from PBMCs, collected about 1,000 days after allogeneic stem cell transplant with posttransplant cyclophosphamide. The CDR3 sequence: CAICIRQGTAYEQYF. The CDR3 DNA sequence: TGTGCCATTTGTATCAGGCAGGGGACGGCATACGAGCAGTACTTC.